The 26 T cell receptor beta chains presented below share a single source sample, sequenced in a study of T-cell reconstitution after alpha-beta-depleted transplantation in children. Researchers prepared the TCRbeta library using unique molecular identifiers, the study reports. MiXCR, applied by TCRdb to the PCR reads, yields one record per CDR3 protein. The sample includes 83,000 or so distinct CDR3 sequences, roughly 8% of them seen just once. Here the sequenced sample was PBMCs from the stem cell graft donor, taken from the stem cell graft. All receptors come from a human donor who donated a stem cell graft to a child with congenital amegakaryocytic thrombocytopenia.

This clonotype appeared a few times. The rearrangement uses TRBV3-1 and TRBJ2-3; TRBD1 is a possible D gene (5 bases). CDR1 and CDR2 from the germline V gene are LGHDT and YNNKEL (reference sequence). The CDR3 runs 14 residues. V dropped 1 base and J dropped 7 bases, with 12 bases sitting between them. CDR3 DNA: TGTGCCAGCAGCCAAGTTCAGGGCCCTTATACGCAGTATTTT. This translates into CASSQVQGPYTQYF.

The chain joins TRBV20-1 to TRBJ2-2; TRBD1 agrees at 7 bases. Germline trimming cut 0 bases from V and 3 bases from J; bases unmatched to any gene: 7. The CDR3 covers 16 residues. Germline V CDR1 and CDR2: DFQATT, SNEGSKA (reference sequence). The DNA for the CDR3 is TGCAGTGCTAGAGACCGCCGGGACAGATACACCGGGGAGCTGTTTTTT. Translated, it gives CSARDRRDRYTGELFF.

In this sample, this clonotype turned up many times. V is TRBV7-9 and J is TRBJ1-4; tentative D call: TRBD1 (6 bases). This CDR3 region has 14 residues. Germline CDR1 and CDR2: SEHNR and FQNEAQ (reference sequence). The germline V and J ends were trimmed by 5 bases and 3 bases, with 10 bases remaining between them. CDR3 nucleotides: TGTGCCAGCAGCCCTGGACAGTCTAATGAAAAACTGTTTTTT. Translating it yields CASSPGQSNEKLFF.

The sample holds many counts of this clonotype. The chain has TRBV6-5 and TRBJ2-1; 9 bases map to TRBD2. After removal of 2 bases from V and 7 bases from J, the junction contained 3 bases not matched to a gene. The CDR3 spans 14 residues. The V gene's germline CDR1 is MNHEY and CDR2 SVGAGI. CDR3 bases: TGTGCCAGCAGTTACGTTAGCGGGGGAAATGAGCAGTTCTTC. It specifies CASSYVSGGNEQFF.

This clonotype appeared many times. The genes are TRBV5-1 and TRBJ2-1, with 13 bases identical to TRBD2. CDR3 length: 16 residues. Germline assignment: CDR1 SGHRS and CDR2 YFSETQ. Losses at the gene ends were 2 bases for V and 7 bases for J; bases not matched to a gene: 6. DNA of the CDR3: TGCGCCAGCAGCTTACTAGCGGGAGGGCCTGGTAATGAGCAGTTCTTC. Encoded protein: CASSLLAGGPGNEQFF.

The table lists this clonotype with a few counts. This chain connects TRBV5-1 to TRBJ2-1, with D perhaps matching TRBD2 (6 bases). CDR3 length equals 18 residues. Germline V CDR1 and CDR2: SGHRS, YFSETQ. The V gene lost 0 bases and the J gene lost 0 bases, with 16 bases spanning the gap. DNA of the CDR3: TGCGCCAGCAGCTTGGGATACAGCGGGCTTAGCTCCTACAATGAGCAGTTCTTC. Translating it yields CASSLGYSGLSSYNEQFF.

This clonotype has at least ten counts. The chain uses TRBV6-2 or TRBV6-3 and TRBJ1-1; D may be TRBD1 (5 bases). CDR3 length: 15 amino acids. Germline CDR1 reads MNHEY; CDR2 reads SVGEGT. The CDR3 sequence: CATARDPRKNTEAFF. As DNA, the CDR3 is TGTGCGACCGCAAGGGACCCCAGAAAGAACACTGAAGCTTTCTTT.

V is TRBV11-1 and J is TRBJ2-1; 11 bases map to TRBD2. The CDR3 loop spans 20 amino acids. The V gene end was trimmed by 6 bases and the J gene end by 0 bases; junction bases not matched to a gene: 16. Per germline, CDR1 SGHAT and CDR2 FQDESV (reference sequence). The CDR3 loop is CASRPLPLAGGLSSYNEQFF. CDR3 nucleotides: TGTGCCAGCAGGCCACTACCGCTAGCGGGAGGCCTGAGCTCCTACAATGAGCAGTTCTTC.

This clonotype appeared many times. This rearrangement joins TRBV12-3 or TRBV12-4 to TRBJ1-2, with 8 bases lining up with TRBD1. The CDR3 has 14 residues. Germline trimming cut 2 bases from V and 7 bases from J; bases unmatched to any gene: 6. The CDR3 DNA sequence: TGTGCCAGCAGTTTACGCAGGGGGCGCGGTGGCTACACCTTC. This translates into CASSLRRGRGGYTF.

This chain joins TRBV3-1 and TRBJ1-1; D unclear. Germline CDR1 LGHDT, CDR2 YNNKEL (reference sequence). This CDR3 comprises 12 residues. Trimming pared 1 base from V and 11 bases from J, leaving 11 bases between. The CDR3 DNA sequence: TGTGCCAGCAGCCAAGGCCTTATGTGGGCTTTCTTT. It specifies CASSQGLMWAFF.

This clonotype was counted many times. J is TRBJ2-7 and V is TRBV5-1; the D is unclear. Germline V gene sequence: CDR1 SGHRS, CDR2 YFSETQ. The CDR3 spans 14 residues. V shed 0 bases and J shed 0 bases, with 7 bases lying between them. The CDR3: CASSLGVDSYEQYF. The CDR3 DNA reads TGCGCCAGCAGCTTGGGTGTAGACTCCTACGAGCAGTACTTC.

There are many counts of this clonotype. The chain uses TRBV7-3 and TRBJ2-5; a weak D match, TRBD1 (7 bases). Trimming shortened V by 5 bases and J by 3 bases, and 10 bases separated the two germline ends. In germline, CDR1 is SGHTA, CDR2 FQGTGA. The CDR3 spans 13 residues. CDR3 protein: CASSQGGEETQYF. The DNA of the CDR3 is TGTGCCAGCAGCCAGGGGGGAGAAGAGACCCAGTACTTC.

The sample holds many counts of this clonotype. The chain is built from TRBV7-2 and TRBJ2-5, with D unclear. V was trimmed by 1 base and J by 1 base, leaving 13 bases between them. The germline V gene encodes CDR1 SGHTA and CDR2 FQGNSA. The CDR3 loop spans 16 amino acids. The CDR3 sequence: CASSLEVGGFQETQYF. CDR3 in DNA: TGTGCCAGCAGCTTAGAAGTTGGCGGATTCCAAGAGACCCAGTACTTC.

This clonotype was recorded many times. The V and J genes are TRBV20-1 and TRBJ2-3; maybe TRBD1 (5 bases). CDR1 is DFQATT, CDR2 SNEGSKA, per germline (reference sequence). V was cut by 5 bases and J by 3 bases, with 9 bases left in between. This CDR3 is 12 amino acids long. CDR3 in amino acids: CSAARQTDTQYF. The DNA of the CDR3 is TGCAGTGCTGCCAGACAGACAGATACGCAGTATTTT.

The V call is TRBV7-2, the J call TRBJ2-3, with 8 positions matching TRBD1. V dropped 5 bases and J dropped 3; count of bases not matched to a gene: 10. Germline CDR1 reads SGHTA; CDR2 reads FQGNSA. This CDR3 region has 16 residues. The CDR3 spells CASSPRTGLRTDTQYF. CDR3 DNA: TGTGCCAGCAGCCCGAGGACAGGGTTGAGAACAGATACGCAGTATTTT.

This clonotype has at least ten counts. DNA of the CDR3: TGCGCCAGCAGCCAGGATCCTCGGCGGGCAAATGAAAAACTGTTTTTT. Its translation is CASSQDPRRANEKLFF. The chain uses TRBV4-3 and TRBJ1-4; D uncertain. Germline assignment: CDR1 LGHNA and CDR2 YSLEER. V lost 3 bases to trimming and J lost 5 bases, with 16 bases between them. The CDR3 totals 16 residues.

This clonotype appeared many times. This rearrangement joins TRBV5-1 to TRBJ2-6; no reliable D call. Germline V gene lookup returns CDR1 SGHRS and CDR2 YFSETQ. V was shortened by 5 bases and J by 1 base, with 7 bases between the two germline ends. This CDR3 is 14 amino acids long. In DNA, the CDR3 is TGCGCCAGCAGAGACGGGTCTGGGGCCAACGTCCTGACTTTC. Protein product: CASRDGSGANVLTF.

There are a few counts of this clonotype. The chain links TRBV6-1 to TRBJ2-5, with D unclear. The length of the CDR3 is 18 residues. V was trimmed by 2 bases and J by 5 bases, leaving 24 bases between them. CDR1 is MNHNS, CDR2 SASEGT, per germline. CDR3 DNA: TGTGCCAGCAGTGAATCCCCCCCAGCGACCCACCCCCGGGAGACCCAGTACTTC. It specifies CASSESPPATHPRETQYF.

V usage is TRBV7-2 and J usage is TRBJ1-6; D remains unclear. Trimming took off 4 bases at V and 5 bases at J, with 12 bases between the two ends. The length of the CDR3 is 15 residues. Germline CDR1 SGHTA, CDR2 FQGNSA. The CDR3 region is CASSSRVGNNSPLHF. The CDR3 coding sequence is TGTGCCAGCAGCTCTAGGGTAGGGAATAATTCACCCCTCCACTTT.

This clonotype was recorded many times. This chain links TRBV20-1 with TRBJ2-3; D possibly corresponds to TRBD2 (6 bases). The CDR3 length is 16 residues. Germline V gene data show CDR1 as DFQATT and CDR2 as SNEGSKA (reference sequence). With 0 bases removed from V and 0 bases from J, the gap between germline ends came to 13 bases. CDR3 amino acids: CSARDFRAGSTDTQYF. The CDR3 DNA follows: TGCAGTGCTAGAGATTTCAGGGCGGGGAGCACAGATACGCAGTATTTT.

This clonotype has ten or more counts. This sequence joins TRBV28 and TRBJ1-2; D possibly corresponds to TRBD1 (6 bases). CDR1 MDHEN and CDR2 SYDVKM come from the germline V gene. The CDR3 length is 12 residues. Deletions cut 6 bases from V and 5 bases from J, with 10 bases between. This CDR3 is CASRTQGYGYTF. DNA of the CDR3: TGTGCCAGCAGGACGCAGGGGTATGGCTACACCTTC.

The chain uses TRBV5-1 and TRBJ1-4; D call uncertain. Trimming shortened V by 4 bases and J by 0 bases, and 10 bases separated the two germline ends. CDR3 length: 15 amino acids. Looked up from germline, CDR1 is SGHRS and CDR2 is YFSETQ. The CDR3 DNA sequence: TGCGCCAGCAGCCTCCGTAGCGCAACTAATGAAAAACTGTTTTTT. Protein product: CASSLRSATNEKLFF. The complete variable domain, with remaining parts taken from reference TRBV5-1 and TRBJ1-4, reads KAGVTQTPRYLIKTRGQQVTLSCSPISGHRSVSWYQQTPGQGLQFLFEYFSETQRNKGNFPGRFSGRQFSNSRSEMNVSTLELGDSALYLCASSLRSATNEKLFFGSGTQLSVL.

The chain combines TRBV3-1 with TRBJ2-1; TRBD2 matches 9 bases. Germline assignment: CDR1 LGHDT and CDR2 YNNKEL (reference sequence). The CDR3 covers 16 residues. J lost 10 bases, V lost 0 bases, and 10 bases had no gene match. In nucleotides, the CDR3 is TGTGCCAGCAGCCAAGATACCGGAGCGGGGGGCAGCGAGCAGTTCTTC. Translated: CASSQDTGAGGSEQFF.

This clonotype was seen ten or more times. This chain uses TRBV29-1 with TRBJ2-1; D unresolved. V was pared by 7 bases and J by 2 bases, with 3 bases between. CDR3 length: 10 residues. Germline V gene sequence: CDR1 SQVTM, CDR2 ANQGSEA. CDR3 in amino acids: CSGAYNEQFF. The CDR3 nucleotides are TGCAGCGGAGCCTACAATGAGCAGTTCTTC.

This clonotype has a count of ten or more. V gene TRBV7-8 combines with J gene TRBJ2-1; no clear D. V lost 0 bases and J 6 bases, leaving 3 bases between the germline ends. The CDR3 is 12 residues long. Germline assignment: CDR1 SGHVS and CDR2 FQNEAQ. The CDR3 DNA reads as TGTGCCAGCAGCTTAGCGTTCAATGAGCAGTTCTTC. Translated: CASSLAFNEQFF.

A word on this clonotype: A much larger clone sits a single nucleotide away, making a read error possible. CDR3 nucleotide sequence: TGTGCCAGCAGCTTAGAAGGAGGGCAGTACTTC. It codes for CASSLEGGQYF. The chain links TRBV7-9 to TRBJ2-7; TRBD2 might be the D (5 bases). This CDR3 region has 11 residues. The germline gives CDR1 SEHNR, CDR2 FQNEAQ (reference sequence). Deletions cut 1 base from V and 9 bases from J, with 7 bases between.